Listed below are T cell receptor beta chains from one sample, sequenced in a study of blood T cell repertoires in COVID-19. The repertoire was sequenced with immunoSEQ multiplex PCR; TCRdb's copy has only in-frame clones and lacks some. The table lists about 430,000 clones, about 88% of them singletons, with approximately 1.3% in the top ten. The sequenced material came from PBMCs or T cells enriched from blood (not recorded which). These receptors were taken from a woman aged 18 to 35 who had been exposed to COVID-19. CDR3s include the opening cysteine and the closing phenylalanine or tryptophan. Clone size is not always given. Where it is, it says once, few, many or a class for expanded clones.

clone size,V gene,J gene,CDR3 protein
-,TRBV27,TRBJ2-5,CASKTIRTGGWETQYF
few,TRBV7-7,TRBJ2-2,CASSRGLAVNTGELFF
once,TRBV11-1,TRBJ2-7,CASSSGLQGLTYEQYF
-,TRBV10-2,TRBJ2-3,CASSESIGGPYTDTQYF
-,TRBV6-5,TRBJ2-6,CASTPGGGANVLTF
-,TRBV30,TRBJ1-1,CAWNMNTEAFF
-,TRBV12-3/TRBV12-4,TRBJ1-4,CASRGQGEGKLFF
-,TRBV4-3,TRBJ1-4,CASSQDPRVGTNEKLFF
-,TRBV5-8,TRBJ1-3,CASSTGTGDLSGNTIYF
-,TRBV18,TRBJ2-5,CASSPRQGETQYF
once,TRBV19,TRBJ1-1,CASSIDGAQNTEAFF
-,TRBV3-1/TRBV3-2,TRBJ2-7,CASSPGPGLPHPYEQYF
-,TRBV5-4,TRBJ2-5,CASSRPGHQETQYF
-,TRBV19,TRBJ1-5,CASSILGDIGNQPQHF
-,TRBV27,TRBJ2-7,CASSLVAGAVEEQYF
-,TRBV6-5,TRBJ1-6,CASRPTQGIGSPLHF
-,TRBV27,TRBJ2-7,CASRRSQGSYEQYF
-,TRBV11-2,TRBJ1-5,CASSLDPGGEPQHF
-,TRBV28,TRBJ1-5,CASSLVGRASNQPQHF
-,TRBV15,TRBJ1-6,CATSLRGGPLHF
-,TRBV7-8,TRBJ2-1,CASSGKTSGVVNEQFF
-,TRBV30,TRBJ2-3,CAWSVTGYTDTQYF
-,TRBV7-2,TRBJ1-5,CASSLDYRRDYSNQPQHF
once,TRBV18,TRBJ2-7,CASSPQVAGTGDEQYF
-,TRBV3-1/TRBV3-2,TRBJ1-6,CASSPDRVKSPLHF
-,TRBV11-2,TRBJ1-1,CASSLEGARMNTEAFF
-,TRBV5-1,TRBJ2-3,CASSLVLAGTDTQYF
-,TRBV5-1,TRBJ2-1,CASSTLPSSYNEQFF
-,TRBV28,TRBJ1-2,CASIVRQGAPNNYGYTF
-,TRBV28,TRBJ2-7,CASSPPREGGYEQYF
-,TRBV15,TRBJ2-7,CATSREEGLAGVYEQYF
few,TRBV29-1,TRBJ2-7,CSVASSYEQYF
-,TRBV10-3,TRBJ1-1,CAISESLQNTEAFF
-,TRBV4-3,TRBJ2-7,CASSQDNVGAYYEQYF
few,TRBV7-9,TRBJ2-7,CASSPGTSGRARPYEQYF
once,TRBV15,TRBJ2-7,CATSNSRDSQIYEQYF
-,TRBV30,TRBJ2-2,CAWKQGNGELFF
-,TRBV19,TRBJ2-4,CASSIGYIQYF
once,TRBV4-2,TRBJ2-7,CASSQEGGPSYEQYF
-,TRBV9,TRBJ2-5,CASSVDRGETQYF
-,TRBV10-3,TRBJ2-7,CAIKLDRSPYEQYF
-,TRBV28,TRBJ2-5,CASRSTGSETQYF
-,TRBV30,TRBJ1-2,CAWSPGVNYGYTF
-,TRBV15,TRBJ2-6,CATSPLHSGANVLTF
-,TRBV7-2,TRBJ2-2,CASSLVGAGGELFF
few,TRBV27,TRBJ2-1,CASSSFSLGNEQFF
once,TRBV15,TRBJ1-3,CATSRERQGGRNTIYF
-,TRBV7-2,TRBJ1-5,CASSGGGGNQPQHF
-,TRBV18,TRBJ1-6,CASSTGQRNNSPLHF